This T cell receptor (beta chain) emerged from a study of lung T cells in sarcoidosis with Löfgren's syndrome. One entry per CDR3 protein results from TCRdb running MiXCR on the reads. The sample includes 2,500 to 3,500 distinct CDR3 sequences, 25% to 35% seen only once; the top ten take approximately 12%. This CDR3 is 15 amino acids long. Looked up from germline, CDR1 is MNHNS and CDR2 is SASEGT. V shed 6 bases and J 4 bases; nucleotides not matched to a gene: 7. This clonotype is medium-sized in the sample. This receptor was obtained from a human donor with sarcoidosis (Löfgren's syndrome or another form), or a control subject (not recorded which). The rearrangement uses TRBV6-1 and TRBJ1-5, with TRBD1 matching over 9 bases. Sequencing was performed on CD4+ T cells from bronchoalveolar lavage. The CDR3 DNA reads as TGTGCCAGCAGAGAACAGGGGGCCCTAAATCAGCCCCAGCATTTT. Translated: CASREQGALNQPQHF.